This TCR beta chain was profiled in a study of OX40 agonist ivuxolimab in advanced cancers. The protocol was immunoSEQ multiplex PCR, while the TCRdb copy is restricted to in-frame clones and leaves out a portion. Among roughly 92,000 clones, more than 75% were seen once, and the ten largest hold over 0.7%. To note about this clone: Its target is not known.

Notes on the study in general: Those patients achieving a partial response at 0.1-3.0 mg/kg showed among the lowest clonal expansion. Some patients who did not respond also had low normalized T-cell clonal expansion.

Germline CDR1 reads LNHDA; CDR2 reads SQIVND (reference sequence). The CDR3 length is 15 residues. V was pared by 6 bases and J by 7 bases, with 10 bases of the junction left unmatched. J is TRBJ1-5 and V is TRBV19, with TRBD1 matching 9 bases. The source material was CD4+ or CD8+ T cells sorted from blood, sampled in a trial of the OX40 agonist ivuxolimab. The origin of this receptor is an adult with an advanced solid tumor such as melanoma, head and neck, liver or kidney cancer. The CDR3 reads CASSQNRGRFQPQHF. CDR3 in DNA: TGTGCCAGTAGCCAAAACAGGGGGCGATTCCAGCCCCAGCATTTT.